Listed below are T cell receptor beta chains from one sample, sequenced in a study of tumor and adjacent non-tumor tissue in lung cancer. MiXCR, applied by TCRdb to the multiplex PCR reads, yields one record per CDR3 protein. The data show 65,000 to 95,000 distinct CDR3 sequences, with 65% to 90% seen just once and 13% held by the top ten. Sequencing input: lung tumor tissue. The receptors derive from a woman between 45 and 65 years old with non-small cell lung cancer. The CDR3 runs from the conserved cysteine through the conserved F or W. Expanded clones are given a class, and other clones once, few, many or no size at all.

v_call	clone_size	j_call	cdr3_aa
TRBV11-2	-	TRBJ2-1	CASSFSSGIHNEQFF
TRBV14	-	TRBJ2-1	CASNQDLRYNEQFF
TRBV29-1	-	TRBJ2-7	CRVEERWLAGGRISYEQYF
TRBV20-1	-	TRBJ2-3	CNASGTSGSAYTQYF
TRBV20-1	-	TRBJ1-6	CSARRTGVVSRAEQGPPLHF
TRBV5-5	medium-sized	TRBJ2-1	CASSSPRIAGDNEQFF
TRBV6-7	-	TRBJ1-4	CASCSGGRPTNEKLFF
TRBV30	-	TRBJ1-5	CAWSVKGWSNQPQHF
TRBV20-1	-	TRBJ2-7	CSTSADRGRRYEQYF
TRBV12-3/TRBV12-4	large	TRBJ2-7	CASSTRARDLPYEQYF
TRBV20-1	-	TRBJ2-1	CSARLYIWTGLHERFF
TRBV6-2/TRBV6-3	-	TRBJ2-1	CASSPDRSGRLDEQFF
TRBV12-3/TRBV12-4	-	TRBJ1-2	CACNPGGGGYGYTF
TRBV7-9	-	TRBJ1-4	CASSPGKVSTNEKLFF
TRBV28	-	TRBJ1-6	CANSLSGVLPLHF